Below, 2 T cell receptor beta chains from the same sample are listed, as sequenced in a study of CD8+ T cells in alopecia areata. Sequencing used cDNA as its template, made by extracting RNA and reverse transcribing it. Some clones are missing from TCRdb's copy, which holds only in-frame ones; the method was immunoSEQ multiplex PCR. The data contain 10,000 to 15,000 clones, roughly two thirds of them singletons. Treatment specified: oral pan-JAK inhibitor, 5-10 mg twice daily. Lesional scalp punch biopsies and peripheral blood were collected from alopecia areata patients. Sequencing used skin, obtained at week 4, from a patient treated with tofacitinib. These receptor sequences come from a human donor with alopecia areata.

This chain joins TRBV25-1 and TRBJ2-6; D possibly corresponds to TRBD1 (5 bases). Germline-derived CDR1 and CDR2 are MGHDK and SYGVNS. V lost 7 bases to trimming and J lost 9 bases, with 16 bases between them. The CDR3 is made up of 14 amino acids. The CDR3 DNA reads TGTGCCAGCAAATCGACAGTACGTGACAACGTCCTGACTTTC. This codes for CASKSTVRDNVLTF.

The CDR3 reads CASSLGPTRETQYF. As DNA, the CDR3 is TGCGCCAGCAGCTTGGGGCCGACCCGAGAGACCCAGTACTTC. The V gene is TRBV5-1, the J gene TRBJ2-5; D not resolved. V dropped 0 bases and J dropped 4 bases, with 10 bases sitting between them. Germline CDR1 and CDR2: SGHRS and YFSETQ. This CDR3 is built from 14 residues.